This entry features one T cell receptor (beta chain) sequence. These data originate in a study of blood T cell repertoires in COVID-19. About the research overall: Acute-phase and convalescent COVID-19 samples originated in the United States, Italy and Spain.

Germline CDR1 is SGHKS and CDR2 is YYEKEE (reference sequence). The CDR3 is 15 amino acids. V lost 5 bases and J lost 4, with 15 bases in between. Source study methods: It was from reference gene primer amplification that nucleated cell counts were estimated. TCRdb keeps only in-frame clones here, not all; method: immunoSEQ multiplex PCR. The V and J calls and clone size come from that table; D and trimming were worked out from the DNA. The sample holds some 150,000 clones, approximately 91% seen once. The rearrangement links TRBV5-5 to TRBJ1-4; possible D gene TRBD1, 6 bases. Sequencing was carried out using peripheral blood. This TCR derives from a human donor in a cohort sampled during active COVID-19. DNA of the CDR3: TGTGCCAGCAGACCCCAGACAGGAGATAATGAAAAACTGTTTTTT. Its protein product is CASRPQTGDNEKLFF.